Shown below are 15 T cell receptor beta chains from a single sample sequenced in a study of blood T cell repertoires in COVID-19. The table came from immunoSEQ multiplex PCR; TCRdb's copy has only in-frame clones and leaves some out. The sample includes over 150,000 clones, roughly 84% seen only once; the top ten take around 7%. Sequencing was carried out using peripheral blood. These receptors were collected from a woman between 40 and 50 years old with COVID-19, enrolled during active disease.

The chain has TRBV4-2 and TRBJ2-1; unclear D gene. This CDR3 contains 15 residues. The V gene lost 0 bases and the J gene lost 1 base, with 7 bases spanning the gap. Germline CDR1 is LGHNA and CDR2 is YNFKEQ. Here the CDR3 DNA reads TGTGCCAGCAGCCAAGATCTCCAGTCCTACAATGAGCAGTTCTTC. This encodes CASSQDLQSYNEQFF.

The gene calls are TRBV5-4 and TRBJ1-1; D may be TRBD1 (5 bases). Germline CDR1 SGHNT, CDR2 YYREEE (reference sequence). CDR3 length: 11 residues. DNA of the CDR3: TGTGATAGGGGCCGGGACACTGAAGCTTTCTTT. As protein: CDRGRDTEAFF.

V is TRBV10-1 and J is TRBJ1-1; D call uncertain. This CDR3 spans 15 amino acids. Germline V gene lookup returns CDR1 WNHNN and CDR2 SYGVQD (reference sequence). Between the trimmed V and J ends, which lost 3 bases and 6 bases, there was a span of 17 bases. The CDR3 here is CASSDRRRDKAEAFF. DNA of the CDR3: TGCGCCAGCAGTGACAGGCGGCGGGATAAGGCTGAAGCTTTCTTT.

This chain joins TRBV5-4 and TRBJ2-1, with 10 bases fitting TRBD2. With V trimmed by 2 bases and J by 7 bases, 9 bases remained unmatched. Germline lookup yields CDR1 SGHNT and CDR2 YYREEE (reference sequence). CDR3 length: 16 residues. The CDR3 protein is CASSFASGGAWNEQFF. DNA of the CDR3: TGTGCCAGCAGCTTTGCAAGCGGGGGGGCCTGGAATGAGCAGTTCTTC.

This chain uses TRBV29-1 with TRBJ2-1, with 8 nucleotides matching TRBD2. The CDR3 spans 14 residues. Germline V CDR1 and CDR2: SQVTM, ANQGSEA. The V gene end was trimmed by 7 bases and the J gene end by 1 base; junction bases not matched to a gene: 6. The CDR3 is CSAVGGGSYNEQFF. The DNA for the CDR3 is TGCAGCGCTGTCGGGGGGGGGTCCTACAATGAGCAGTTCTTC.

Regarding this clone: Other DNA variants within this sample encode the same CDR3. The gene calls are TRBV6-5 and TRBJ1-5; no definite D call. Germline V lookup: CDR1 MNHEY, CDR2 SVGAGI. CDR3 length: 12 residues. Trimming took 2 bases from V and 6 from J, leaving 5 bases between them. In DNA, the CDR3 is TGTGCCAGCAGTTACCCAGGTCAGCCCCAGCATTTT. It is translated as CASSYPGQPQHF.

This chain uses TRBV5-1 with TRBJ1-4; 9 positions match TRBD1. V dropped 4 bases and J dropped 7; count of bases not matched to a gene: 5. The germline V gene has CDR1 SGHRS and CDR2 YFSETQ. This CDR3 is 14 amino acids long. The CDR3 bases are TGCGCCAGCAGCACACAGGGGGCGCGTGAAAAACTGTTTTTT. Encoded protein: CASSTQGAREKLFF.

The rearrangement joins TRBV7-6 to TRBJ2-3; D remains ambiguous. V was pared by 3 bases and J by 3 bases, with 4 bases between. In germline, CDR1 is SGHVS, CDR2 FNYEAQ. This CDR3 comprises 12 residues. CDR3 region: CASSFLTDTQYF. The CDR3 DNA is TGTGCCAGCAGCTTCTTAACAGATACGCAGTATTTT.

The chain employs TRBV5-1 and TRBJ1-6; D uncertain. CDR3 length: 15 amino acids. Germline V gene sequence: CDR1 SGHRS, CDR2 YFSETQ. V was trimmed by 0 bases and J by 5 bases, leaving 9 bases between them. The CDR3 coding sequence is TGCGCCAGCAGCTTGGGGCAGCGGAATAATTCACCCCTCCACTTT. As protein: CASSLGQRNNSPLHF. Filled out from reference TRBV5-1 and TRBJ1-6, the complete variable domain reads KAGVTQTPRYLIKTRGQQVTLSCSPISGHRSVSWYQQTPGQGLQFLFEYFSETQRNKGNFPGRFSGRQFSNSRSEMNVSTLELGDSALYLCASSLGQRNNSPLHFGNGTRLTVT.

This chain links TRBV5-1 with TRBJ2-7, with D possibly matching TRBD2 (5 bases). Germline lookup yields CDR1 SGHRS and CDR2 YFSETQ. This CDR3 has 14 residues. Trimming pared 4 bases from V and 3 bases from J, leaving 14 bases between. The CDR3 DNA is TGCGCCAGCAGCCCAACGAGAGGGCTCTACGAGCAGTACTTC. Translated, it gives CASSPTRGLYEQYF.

The chain carries TRBV19 and TRBJ2-7; D possibly corresponds to TRBD2 (6 bases). Trimming removed 3 bases from V and 6 bases from J, with 33 bases in between. CDR3 length: 20 residues. Looked up from germline, CDR1 is LNHDA and CDR2 is SQIVND (reference sequence). CDR3 nucleotide sequence: TGTGCCAGTAGTATTTCTTTTTGGTCTCTCGGGACTCTTGCATCCGGCGAGCAGTACTTC. Protein sequence: CASSISFWSLGTLASGEQYF.

Only a few counts were recorded for this clone. V and J are TRBV2 and TRBJ2-2; unclear D gene. Per germline, CDR1 SNHLY and CDR2 FYNNEI. V was trimmed by 1 base and J by 3 bases, leaving 6 bases between them. This CDR3 has 14 amino acids. CDR3 protein: CASSEVRDTGELFF. The DNA for the CDR3 is TGTGCCAGCAGTGAAGTTCGAGACACCGGGGAGCTGTTTTTT.

This rearrangement joins TRBV19 to TRBJ1-6; no clear D gene. Germline CDR1 is LNHDA and CDR2 is SQIVND (reference sequence). Trimming shortened V by 5 bases and J by 9 bases, and 11 bases separated the two germline ends. CDR3 length: 13 residues. The CDR3 loop reads CASSSGWSSPLHF. The CDR3 nucleotides are TGTGCCAGTAGTTCTGGATGGAGTTCACCCCTCCACTTT.

This chain joins TRBV6-6 and TRBJ2-7; weak D call: TRBD2 (5 bases). Germline V CDR1 and CDR2: MNHNY, SVGAGI (reference sequence). CDR3 length: 14 residues. Trimming took 7 bases from V and 3 from J, leaving 16 bases between them. The CDR3 sequence: CASTRATKGYEQYF. The CDR3 region has the DNA TGTGCCAGCACTCGGGCGACTAAAGGCTACGAGCAGTACTTC.

V is TRBV28 and J is TRBJ1-2; tentative D call: TRBD1 (5 bases). Germline-derived CDR1 and CDR2 are MDHEN and SYDVKM. The CDR3 sequence is 14 residues long. V lost 2 bases and J lost 8, with 15 bases in between. CDR3 sequence reads: CASSLRGRVNGYTF. The CDR3 DNA reads as TGTGCCAGCAGTTTAAGGGGCAGGGTTAACGGCTACACCTTC.